This TCR beta chain originates from a study of blood T cells in healthy people across ages. Sample-barcoded 5' priming and a J-beta primer mix drove a second PCR of roughly 6 to 12 cycles. MiXCR, run by TCRdb on the 5' RACE reads, gives a single entry per CDR3 protein. The sample shows approximately 2,000,000 distinct CDR3 sequences, around 42% of them seen only once. For every donor, a draw yielded around 10 milliliters of peripheral blood. Total RNA amounts of at least 5 micrograms were extracted per sample. The CDR3 covers 14 residues. Per the germline V gene, CDR1 is MNHNY and CDR2 is SVGAGI (reference sequence).

The TCR comes from a human donor in good health. The sequencing sample was made of blood. The J gene is TRBJ2-4, the V gene TRBV6-6, with TRBD1 matching over 8 bases. With the DNA end fitting TRBJ2-7 better, the J assignment may be wrong. The CDR3 nucleotides are TGTGCCAGCAGTTACCCGGGACAGGTGATCGAGCAGTACTTC. Amino acid sequence: CASSYPGQVIEQYF.